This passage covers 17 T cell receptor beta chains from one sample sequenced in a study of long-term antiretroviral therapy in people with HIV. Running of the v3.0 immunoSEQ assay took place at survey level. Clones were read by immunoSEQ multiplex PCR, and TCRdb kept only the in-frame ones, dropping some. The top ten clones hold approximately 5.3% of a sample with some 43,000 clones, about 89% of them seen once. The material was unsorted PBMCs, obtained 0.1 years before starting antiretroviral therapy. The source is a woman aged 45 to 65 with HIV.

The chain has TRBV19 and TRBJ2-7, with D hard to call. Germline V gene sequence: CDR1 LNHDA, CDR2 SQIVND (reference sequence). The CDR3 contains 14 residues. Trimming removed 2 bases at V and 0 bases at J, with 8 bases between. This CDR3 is CASSILHSSYEQYF. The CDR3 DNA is TGTGCCAGTAGTATACTCCACAGCTCCTACGAGCAGTACTTC.

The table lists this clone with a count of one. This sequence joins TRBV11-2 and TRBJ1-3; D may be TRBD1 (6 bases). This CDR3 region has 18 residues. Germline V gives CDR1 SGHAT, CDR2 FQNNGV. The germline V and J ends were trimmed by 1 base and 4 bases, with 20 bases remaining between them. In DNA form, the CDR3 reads TGTGCCAGCAGCTTAGTTCGACCCAGGGGTGTCGCCGGAAACACCATATATTTT. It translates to CASSLVRPRGVAGNTIYF.

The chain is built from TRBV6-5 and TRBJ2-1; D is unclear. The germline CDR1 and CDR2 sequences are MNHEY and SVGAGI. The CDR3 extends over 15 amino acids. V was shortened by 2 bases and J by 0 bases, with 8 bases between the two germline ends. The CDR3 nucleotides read TGTGCCAGCAGTTACGGAGATCGCTCCTACAATGAGCAGTTCTTC. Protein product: CASSYGDRSYNEQFF.

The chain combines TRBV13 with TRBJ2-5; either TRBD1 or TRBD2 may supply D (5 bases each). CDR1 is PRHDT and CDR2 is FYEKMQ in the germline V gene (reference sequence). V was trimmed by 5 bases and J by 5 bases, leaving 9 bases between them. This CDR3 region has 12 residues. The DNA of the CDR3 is TGTGCCAGCAGCAGCGAGGGGGAGACCCAGTACTTC. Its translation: CASSSEGETQYF.

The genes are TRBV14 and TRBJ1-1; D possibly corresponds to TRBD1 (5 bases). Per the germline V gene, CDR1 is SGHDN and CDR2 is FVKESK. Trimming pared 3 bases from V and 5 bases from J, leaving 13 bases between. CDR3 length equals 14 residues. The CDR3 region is CASSQSGFGTEAFF. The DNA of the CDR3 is TGTGCCAGCAGCCAGTCAGGGTTTGGTACTGAAGCTTTCTTT.

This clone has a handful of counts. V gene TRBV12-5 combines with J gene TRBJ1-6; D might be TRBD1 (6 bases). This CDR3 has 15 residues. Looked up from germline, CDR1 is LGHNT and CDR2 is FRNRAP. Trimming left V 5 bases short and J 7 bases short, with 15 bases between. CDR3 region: CASGPSGVGNSPLHF. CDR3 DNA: TGTGCTAGTGGTCCATCAGGGGTGGGGAATTCACCCCTCCACTTT.

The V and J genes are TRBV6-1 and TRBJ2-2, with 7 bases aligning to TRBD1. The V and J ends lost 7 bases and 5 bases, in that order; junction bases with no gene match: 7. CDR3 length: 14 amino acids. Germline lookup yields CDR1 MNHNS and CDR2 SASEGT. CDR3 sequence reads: CASTAYRGTGELFF. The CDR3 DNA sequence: TGTGCCAGCACCGCTTACAGGGGAACCGGGGAGCTGTTTTTT.

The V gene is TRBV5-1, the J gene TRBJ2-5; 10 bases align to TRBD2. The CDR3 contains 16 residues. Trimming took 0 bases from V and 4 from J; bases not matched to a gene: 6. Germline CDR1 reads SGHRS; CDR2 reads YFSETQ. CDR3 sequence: CASSLGTSGGRETQYF. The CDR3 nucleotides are TGCGCCAGCAGCTTGGGGACTAGCGGTGGTAGAGAGACCCAGTACTTC.

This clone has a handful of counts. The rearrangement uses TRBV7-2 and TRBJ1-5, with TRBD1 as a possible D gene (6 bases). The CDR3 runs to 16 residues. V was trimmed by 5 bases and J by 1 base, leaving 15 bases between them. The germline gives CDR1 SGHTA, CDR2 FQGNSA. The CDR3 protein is CASSPTVQGSNQPQHF. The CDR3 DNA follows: TGTGCCAGCAGCCCGACCGTACAGGGAAGCAATCAGCCCCAGCATTTT.

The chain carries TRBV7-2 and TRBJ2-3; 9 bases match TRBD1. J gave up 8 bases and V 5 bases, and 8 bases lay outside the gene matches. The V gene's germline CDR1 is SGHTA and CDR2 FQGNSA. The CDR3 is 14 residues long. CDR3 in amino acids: CASSAAGTGFTQYF. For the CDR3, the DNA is TGTGCCAGCAGCGCCGCCGGGACAGGGTTTACGCAGTATTTT.

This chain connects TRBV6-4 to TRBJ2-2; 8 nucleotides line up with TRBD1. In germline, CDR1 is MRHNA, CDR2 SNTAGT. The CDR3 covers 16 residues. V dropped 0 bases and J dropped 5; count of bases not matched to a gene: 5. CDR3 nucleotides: TGTGCCAGCAGTGACTCGGCAGGGGGCGCGACCGGGGAGCTGTTTTTT. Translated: CASSDSAGGATGELFF.

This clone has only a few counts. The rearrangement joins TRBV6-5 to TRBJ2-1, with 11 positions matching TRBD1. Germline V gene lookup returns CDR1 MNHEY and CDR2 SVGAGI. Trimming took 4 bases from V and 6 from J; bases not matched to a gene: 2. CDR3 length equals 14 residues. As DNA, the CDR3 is TGTGCCAGCAGTTCGGGACAGGGGGGCAATGAGCAGTTCTTC. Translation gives CASSSGQGGNEQFF.

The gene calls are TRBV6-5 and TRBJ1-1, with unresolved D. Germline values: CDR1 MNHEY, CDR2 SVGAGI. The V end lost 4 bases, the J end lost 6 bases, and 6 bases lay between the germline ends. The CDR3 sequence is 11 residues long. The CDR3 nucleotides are TGTGCCAGCAGTTCTCGAGCTGAAGCTTTCTTT. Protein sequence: CASSSRAEAFF.

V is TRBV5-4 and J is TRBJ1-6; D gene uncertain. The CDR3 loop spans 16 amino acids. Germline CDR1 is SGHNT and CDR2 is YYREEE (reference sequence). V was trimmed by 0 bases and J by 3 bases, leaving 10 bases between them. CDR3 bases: TGTGCCAGCAGCTTGGAAATCGGAAACTATAATTCACCCCTCCACTTT. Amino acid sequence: CASSLEIGNYNSPLHF.

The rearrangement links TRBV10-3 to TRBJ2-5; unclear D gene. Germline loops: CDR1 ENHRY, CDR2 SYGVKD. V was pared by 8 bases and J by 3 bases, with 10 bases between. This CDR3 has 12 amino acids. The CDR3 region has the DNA TGTGCCATCGGGCAGAGTAAAGAGACCCAGTACTTC. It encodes CAIGQSKETQYF.

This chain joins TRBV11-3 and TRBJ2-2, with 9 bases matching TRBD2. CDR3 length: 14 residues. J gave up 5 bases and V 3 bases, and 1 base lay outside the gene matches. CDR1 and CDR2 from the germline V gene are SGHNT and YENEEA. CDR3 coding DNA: TGTGCCAGCAGCTTCAGCGGGGGGACCGGGGAGCTGTTTTTT. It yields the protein CASSFSGGTGELFF.

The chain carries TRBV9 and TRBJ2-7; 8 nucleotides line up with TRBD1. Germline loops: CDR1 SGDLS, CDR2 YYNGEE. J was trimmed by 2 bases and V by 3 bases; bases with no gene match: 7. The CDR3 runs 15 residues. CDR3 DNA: TGTGCCAGCAGCGCCGGGACAGGATCTCCCTACGAGCAGTACTTC. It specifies CASSAGTGSPYEQYF.